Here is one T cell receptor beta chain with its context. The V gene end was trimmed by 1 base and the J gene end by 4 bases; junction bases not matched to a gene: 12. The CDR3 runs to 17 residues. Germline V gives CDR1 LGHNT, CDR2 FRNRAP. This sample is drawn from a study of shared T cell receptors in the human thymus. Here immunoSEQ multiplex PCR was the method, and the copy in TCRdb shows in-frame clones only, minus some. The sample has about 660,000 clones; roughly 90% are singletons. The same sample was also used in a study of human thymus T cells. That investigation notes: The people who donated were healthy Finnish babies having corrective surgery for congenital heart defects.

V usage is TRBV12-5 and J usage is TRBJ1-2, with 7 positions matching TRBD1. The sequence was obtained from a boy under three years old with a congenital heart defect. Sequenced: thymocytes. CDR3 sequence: CASGLAPRGGASYGYTF. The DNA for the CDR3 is TGTGCTAGTGGTTTGGCCCCACGAGGGGGCGCTAGCTATGGCTACACCTTC. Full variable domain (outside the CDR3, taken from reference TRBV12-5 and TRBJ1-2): DARVTQTPRHKVTEMGQEVTMRCQPILGHNTVFWYRQTMMQGLELLAYFRNRAPLDDSGMPKDRFSAEMPDATLATLKIQPSEPRDSAVYFCASGLAPRGGASYGYTFGSGTRLTVV.